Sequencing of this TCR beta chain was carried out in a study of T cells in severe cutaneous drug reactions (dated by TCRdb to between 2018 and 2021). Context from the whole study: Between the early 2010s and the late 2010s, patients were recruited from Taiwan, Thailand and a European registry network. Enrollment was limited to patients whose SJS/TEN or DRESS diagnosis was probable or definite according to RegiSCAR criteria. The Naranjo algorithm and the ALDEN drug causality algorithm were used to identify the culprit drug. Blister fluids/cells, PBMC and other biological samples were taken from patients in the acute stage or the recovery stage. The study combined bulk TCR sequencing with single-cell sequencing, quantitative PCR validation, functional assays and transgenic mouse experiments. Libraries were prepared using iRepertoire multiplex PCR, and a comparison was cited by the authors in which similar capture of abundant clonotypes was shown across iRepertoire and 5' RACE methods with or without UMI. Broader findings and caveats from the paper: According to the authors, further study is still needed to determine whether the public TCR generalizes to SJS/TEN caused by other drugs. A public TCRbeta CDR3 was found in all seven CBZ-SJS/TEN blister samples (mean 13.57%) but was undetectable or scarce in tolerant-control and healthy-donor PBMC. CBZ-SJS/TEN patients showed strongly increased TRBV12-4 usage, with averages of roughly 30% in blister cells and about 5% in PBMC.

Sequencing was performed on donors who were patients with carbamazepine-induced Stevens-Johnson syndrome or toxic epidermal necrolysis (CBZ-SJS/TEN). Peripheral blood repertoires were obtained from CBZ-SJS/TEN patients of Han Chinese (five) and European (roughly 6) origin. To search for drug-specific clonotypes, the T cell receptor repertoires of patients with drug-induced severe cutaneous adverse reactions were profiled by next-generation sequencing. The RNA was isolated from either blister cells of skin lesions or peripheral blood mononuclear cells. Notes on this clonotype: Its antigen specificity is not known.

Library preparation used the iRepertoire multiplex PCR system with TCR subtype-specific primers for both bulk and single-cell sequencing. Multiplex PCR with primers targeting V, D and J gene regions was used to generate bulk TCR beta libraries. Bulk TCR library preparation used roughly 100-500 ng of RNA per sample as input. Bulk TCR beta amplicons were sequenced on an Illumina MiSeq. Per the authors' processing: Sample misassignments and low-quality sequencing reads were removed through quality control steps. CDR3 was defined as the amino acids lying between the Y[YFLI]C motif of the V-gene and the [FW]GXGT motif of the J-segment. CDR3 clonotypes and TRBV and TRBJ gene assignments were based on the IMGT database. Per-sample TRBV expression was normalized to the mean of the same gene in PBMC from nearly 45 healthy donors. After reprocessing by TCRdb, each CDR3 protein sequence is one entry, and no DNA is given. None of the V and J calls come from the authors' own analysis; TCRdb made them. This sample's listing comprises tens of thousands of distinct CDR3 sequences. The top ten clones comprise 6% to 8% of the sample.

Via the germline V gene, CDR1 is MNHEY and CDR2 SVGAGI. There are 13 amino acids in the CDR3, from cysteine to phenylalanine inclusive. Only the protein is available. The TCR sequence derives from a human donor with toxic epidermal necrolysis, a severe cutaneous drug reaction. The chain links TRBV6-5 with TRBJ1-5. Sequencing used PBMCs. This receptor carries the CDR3 CASSSGDNQPQHF.